This entry describes one TCR beta chain. J was trimmed by 7 bases and V by 8 bases; bases with no gene match: 3. CDR3 length equals 12 residues. The table came from immunoSEQ multiplex PCR; TCRdb's copy has only in-frame clones and leaves some out. The repertoire holds hundreds of thousands of clones, with 83% as singletons. Membership in each cohort depended on participant-reported clinical history. The record originates from a study of blood T cell repertoires in COVID-19. The TCR sequence derives from a woman in her 50s who had been exposed to COVID-19. The sample consisted of PBMCs or T cells enriched from blood (not recorded which). The chain is built from TRBV12-3 or TRBV12-4 and TRBJ1-4; 8 positions match TRBD1. This chain's CDR3 is CASGQGAEKLFF. The CDR3 nucleotides are TGTGCCAGCGGACAGGGAGCTGAAAAACTGTTTTTT.